This T cell receptor beta chain came from a study of spatial heterogeneity in lung cancer. Trimming cost V 6 bases and J 1 base, with 12 bases left between them. Germline V CDR1 and CDR2: DFQATT, SNEGSKA (reference sequence). The length of the CDR3 is 13 residues. TCRdb reanalysed the 5' RACE reads using MiXCR and keeps one entry per CDR3 protein. Here the sample spans several thousand distinct CDR3 sequences, about an eighth being singletons. In this sample, this clonotype is medium-sized. Its antigen is unidentified. As an off-target read in a library built for alpha chains, this beta chain has a frequency of little significance. Stated time point: sample taken at primary tumor resection. Sequencing of whole RNA from tumor, nontumor lung or frozen PBMC involved no sorting. Broader study findings: In tumors, expanded intratumoral alpha and beta TCR counts tracked mutation counts.

The clonotype comes from a male donor with early-stage non-small cell lung cancer. This chain links TRBV20-1 with TRBJ2-5; maybe TRBD2 (5 bases). The sequencing here drew on lung tumor tissue, taken at surgery. CDR3 residues: CSATLDFQETQYF. In nucleotides, the CDR3 is TGCAGTGCCACTCTGGACTTCCAAGAGACCCAGTACTTC.